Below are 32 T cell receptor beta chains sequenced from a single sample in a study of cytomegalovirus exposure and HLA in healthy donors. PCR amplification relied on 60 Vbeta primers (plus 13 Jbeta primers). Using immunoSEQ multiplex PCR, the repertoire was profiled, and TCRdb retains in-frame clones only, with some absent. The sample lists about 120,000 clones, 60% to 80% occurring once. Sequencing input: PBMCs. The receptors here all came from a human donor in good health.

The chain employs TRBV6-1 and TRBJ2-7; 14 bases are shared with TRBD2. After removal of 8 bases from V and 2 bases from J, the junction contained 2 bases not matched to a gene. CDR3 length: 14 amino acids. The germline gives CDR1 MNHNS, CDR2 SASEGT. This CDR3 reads CASRGLAGAYEQYF. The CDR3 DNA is TGTGCCAGCCGGGGACTAGCGGGAGCCTACGAGCAGTACTTC.

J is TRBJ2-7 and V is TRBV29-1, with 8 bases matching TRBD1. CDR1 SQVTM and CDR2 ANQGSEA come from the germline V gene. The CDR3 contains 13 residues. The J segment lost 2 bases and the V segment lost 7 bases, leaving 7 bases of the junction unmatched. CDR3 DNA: TGCAGCGCTAACAGGGGGGTTCCCTACGAGCAGTACTTC. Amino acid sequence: CSANRGVPYEQYF.

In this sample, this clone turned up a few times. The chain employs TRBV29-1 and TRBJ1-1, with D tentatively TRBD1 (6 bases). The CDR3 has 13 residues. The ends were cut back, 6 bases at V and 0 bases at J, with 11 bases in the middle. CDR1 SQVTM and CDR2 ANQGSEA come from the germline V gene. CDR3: CSVSTGMNTEAFF. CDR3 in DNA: TGCAGCGTCTCGACAGGCATGAACACTGAAGCTTTCTTT.

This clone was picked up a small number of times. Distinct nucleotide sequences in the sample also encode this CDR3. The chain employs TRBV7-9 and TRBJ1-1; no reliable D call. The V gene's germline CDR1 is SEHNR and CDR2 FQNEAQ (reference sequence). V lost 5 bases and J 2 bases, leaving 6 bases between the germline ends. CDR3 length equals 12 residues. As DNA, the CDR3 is TGTGCCAGCAGCCCTACCAACACTGAAGCTTTCTTT. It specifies CASSPTNTEAFF.

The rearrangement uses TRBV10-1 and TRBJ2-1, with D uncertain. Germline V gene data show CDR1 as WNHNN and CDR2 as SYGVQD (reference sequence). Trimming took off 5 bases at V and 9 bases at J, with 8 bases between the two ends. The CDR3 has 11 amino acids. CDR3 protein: CASSYRSEQFF. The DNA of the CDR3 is TGCGCCAGCAGTTACAGAAGTGAGCAGTTCTTC.

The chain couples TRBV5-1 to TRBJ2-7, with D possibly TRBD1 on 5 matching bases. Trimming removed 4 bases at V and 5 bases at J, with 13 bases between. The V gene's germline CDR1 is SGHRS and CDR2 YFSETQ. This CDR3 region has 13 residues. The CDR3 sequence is CASSPQGRNEQYF. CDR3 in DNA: TGCGCCAGCAGCCCCCAGGGCAGGAACGAGCAGTACTTC.

CDR3 coding DNA: TGTGCCAGTAGACCAAGACAGGGAGCTAACTATGGCTACACCTTC. It translates to CASRPRQGANYGYTF. The chain links TRBV19 to TRBJ1-2; 7 bases agree with TRBD1. The CDR3 runs to 15 residues. V was pared by 6 bases and J by 0 bases, with 7 bases of the junction left unmatched. Germline values: CDR1 LNHDA, CDR2 SQIVND (reference sequence).

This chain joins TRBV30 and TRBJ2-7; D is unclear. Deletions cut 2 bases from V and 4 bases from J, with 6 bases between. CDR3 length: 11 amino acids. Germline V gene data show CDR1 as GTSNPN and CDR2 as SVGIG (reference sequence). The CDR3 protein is CAWSTTYEQYF. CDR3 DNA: TGTGCCTGGAGTACGACTTACGAGCAGTACTTC.

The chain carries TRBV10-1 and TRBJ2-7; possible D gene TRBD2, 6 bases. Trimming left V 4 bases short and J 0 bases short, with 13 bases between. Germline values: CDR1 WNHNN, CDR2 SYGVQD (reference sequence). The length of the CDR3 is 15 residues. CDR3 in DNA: TGCGCCAGCAGTGCCGGGACTGGAGCCTCCTACGAGCAGTACTTC. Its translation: CASSAGTGASYEQYF.

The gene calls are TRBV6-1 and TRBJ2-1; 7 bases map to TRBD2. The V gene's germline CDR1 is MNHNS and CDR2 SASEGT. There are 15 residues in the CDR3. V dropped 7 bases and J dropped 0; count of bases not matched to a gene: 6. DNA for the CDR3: TGTGCCAGCACCCTGCAGCGGGGCTCCTACAATGAGCAGTTCTTC. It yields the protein CASTLQRGSYNEQFF.

CDR3 sequence reads: CASSYGTGGADGYTF. The CDR3 DNA reads TGTGCCAGCAGTTACGGGACAGGGGGCGCGGATGGCTACACCTTC. The gene calls are TRBV6-5 and TRBJ1-2; 12 bases are shared with TRBD1. This CDR3 spans 15 amino acids. J gave up 6 bases and V 2 bases, and 4 bases lay outside the gene matches. CDR1 and CDR2 from the germline V gene are MNHEY and SVGAGI.

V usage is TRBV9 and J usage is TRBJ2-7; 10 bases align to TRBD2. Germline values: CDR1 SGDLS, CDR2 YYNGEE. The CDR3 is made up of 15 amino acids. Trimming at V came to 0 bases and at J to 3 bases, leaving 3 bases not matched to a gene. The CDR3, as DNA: TGTGCCAGCAGCGTAGGGACTAGCGGCCTCTACGAGCAGTACTTC. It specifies CASSVGTSGLYEQYF.

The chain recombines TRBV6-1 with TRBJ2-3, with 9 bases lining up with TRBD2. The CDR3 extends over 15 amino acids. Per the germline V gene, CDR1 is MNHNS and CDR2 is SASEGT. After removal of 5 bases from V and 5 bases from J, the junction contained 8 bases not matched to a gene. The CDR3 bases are TGTGCCAGCAGTTCTCCGGGACTAGCAGAAGATACGCAGTATTTT. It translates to CASSSPGLAEDTQYF.

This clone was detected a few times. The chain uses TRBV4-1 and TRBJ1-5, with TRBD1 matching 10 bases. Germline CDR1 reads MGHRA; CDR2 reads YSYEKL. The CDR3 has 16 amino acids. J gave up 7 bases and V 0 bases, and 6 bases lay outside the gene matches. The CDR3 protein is CASSQDPGQGIQPQHF. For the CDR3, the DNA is TGCGCCAGCAGCCAAGATCCGGGACAGGGGATACAGCCCCAGCATTTT.

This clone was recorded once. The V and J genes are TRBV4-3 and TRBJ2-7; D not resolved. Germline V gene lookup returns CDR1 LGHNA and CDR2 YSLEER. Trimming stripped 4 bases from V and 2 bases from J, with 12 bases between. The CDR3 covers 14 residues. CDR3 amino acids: CASSLYDKTYEQYF. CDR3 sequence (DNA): TGCGCCAGCAGCCTGTACGACAAAACCTACGAGCAGTACTTC.

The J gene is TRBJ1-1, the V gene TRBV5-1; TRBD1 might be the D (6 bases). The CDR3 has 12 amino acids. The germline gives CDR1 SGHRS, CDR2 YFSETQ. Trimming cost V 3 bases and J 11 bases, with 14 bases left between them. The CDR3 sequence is CASSSTGLVAFF. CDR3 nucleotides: TGCGCCAGCAGCTCCACAGGGCTTGTCGCTTTCTTT.

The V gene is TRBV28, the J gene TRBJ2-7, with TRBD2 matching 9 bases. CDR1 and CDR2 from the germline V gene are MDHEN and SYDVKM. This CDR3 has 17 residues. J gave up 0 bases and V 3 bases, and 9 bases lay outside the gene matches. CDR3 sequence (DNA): TGTGCCAGCAGTTTCCGACTAGCGGATCTCTACTCCTACGAGCAGTACTTC. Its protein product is CASSFRLADLYSYEQYF.

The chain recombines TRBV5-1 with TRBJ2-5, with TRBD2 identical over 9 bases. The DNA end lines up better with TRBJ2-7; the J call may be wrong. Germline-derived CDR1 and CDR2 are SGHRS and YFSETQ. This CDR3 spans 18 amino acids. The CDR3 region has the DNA TGCGCCAGCAGCAGTCAACTAGCGGGCAGCTCCAGCTCCTACGAGCAGTACTTC. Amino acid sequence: CASSSQLAGSSSSYEQYF.

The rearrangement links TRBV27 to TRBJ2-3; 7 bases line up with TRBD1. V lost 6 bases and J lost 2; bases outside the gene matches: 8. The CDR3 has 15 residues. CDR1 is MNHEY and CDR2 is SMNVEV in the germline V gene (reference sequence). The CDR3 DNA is TGTGCCAGCAGCCCGACAGGGCTAATCACAGATACGCAGTATTTT. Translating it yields CASSPTGLITDTQYF.

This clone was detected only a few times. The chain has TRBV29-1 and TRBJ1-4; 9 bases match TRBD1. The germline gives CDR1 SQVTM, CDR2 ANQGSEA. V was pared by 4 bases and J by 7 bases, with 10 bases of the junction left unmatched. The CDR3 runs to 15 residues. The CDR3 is CSVGEKGQGGEKLFF. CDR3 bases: TGCAGCGTTGGAGAAAAGGGACAGGGTGGTGAAAAACTGTTTTTT.

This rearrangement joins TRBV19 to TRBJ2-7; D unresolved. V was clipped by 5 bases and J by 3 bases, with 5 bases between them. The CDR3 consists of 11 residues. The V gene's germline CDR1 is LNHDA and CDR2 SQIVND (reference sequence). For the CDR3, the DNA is TGTGCCAGTAGTTCCCGCTACGAGCAGTACTTC. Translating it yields CASSSRYEQYF.

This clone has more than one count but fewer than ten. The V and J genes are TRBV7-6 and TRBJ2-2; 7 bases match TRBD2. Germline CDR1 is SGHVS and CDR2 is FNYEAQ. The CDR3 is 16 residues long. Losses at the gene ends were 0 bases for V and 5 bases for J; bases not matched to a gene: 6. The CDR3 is CASSLAARGVTGELFF. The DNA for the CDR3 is TGTGCCAGCAGCTTAGCGGCCCGGGGGGTAACCGGGGAGCTGTTTTTT.

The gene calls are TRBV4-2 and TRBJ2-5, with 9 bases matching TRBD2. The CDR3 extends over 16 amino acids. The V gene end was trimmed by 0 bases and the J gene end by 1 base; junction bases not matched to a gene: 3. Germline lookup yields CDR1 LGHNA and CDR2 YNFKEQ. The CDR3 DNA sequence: TGTGCCAGCAGCCAAGATCTAGCGGGGATCCAAGAGACCCAGTACTTC. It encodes CASSQDLAGIQETQYF.

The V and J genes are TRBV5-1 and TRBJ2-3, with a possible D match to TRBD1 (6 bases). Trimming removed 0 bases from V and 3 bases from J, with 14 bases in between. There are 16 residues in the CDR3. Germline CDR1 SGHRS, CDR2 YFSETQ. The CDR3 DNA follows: TGCGCCAGCAGCTTGGGCTCAGGGGCGTCTACAGATACGCAGTATTTT. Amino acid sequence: CASSLGSGASTDTQYF.

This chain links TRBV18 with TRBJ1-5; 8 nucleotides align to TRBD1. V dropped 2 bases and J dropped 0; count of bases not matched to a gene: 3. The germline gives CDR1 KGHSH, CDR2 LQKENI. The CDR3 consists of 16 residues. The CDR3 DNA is TGTGCCAGCTCACCATCGGGACAGGTTAGCAATCAGCCCCAGCATTTT. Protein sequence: CASSPSGQVSNQPQHF.

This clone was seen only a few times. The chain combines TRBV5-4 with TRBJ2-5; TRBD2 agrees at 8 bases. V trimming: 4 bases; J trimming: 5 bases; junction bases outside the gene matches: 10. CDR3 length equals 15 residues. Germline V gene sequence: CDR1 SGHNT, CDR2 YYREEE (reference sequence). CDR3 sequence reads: CASSDGGAGLETQYF. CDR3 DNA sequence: TGTGCCAGCAGCGACGGGGGGGCCGGTTTGGAGACCCAGTACTTC.

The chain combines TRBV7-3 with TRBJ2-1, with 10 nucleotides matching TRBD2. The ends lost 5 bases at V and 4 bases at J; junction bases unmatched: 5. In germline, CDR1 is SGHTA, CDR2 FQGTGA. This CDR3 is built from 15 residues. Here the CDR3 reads CASSPSGGAYNEQFF. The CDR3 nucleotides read TGTGCCAGCAGCCCTAGCGGGGGTGCATACAATGAGCAGTTCTTC.

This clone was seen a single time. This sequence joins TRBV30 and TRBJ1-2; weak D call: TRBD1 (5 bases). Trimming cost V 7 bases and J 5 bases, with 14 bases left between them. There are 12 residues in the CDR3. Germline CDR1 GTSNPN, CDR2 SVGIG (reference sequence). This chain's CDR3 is CASNQGGYGYTF. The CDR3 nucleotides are TGTGCCTCTAATCAGGGAGGTTATGGCTACACCTTC. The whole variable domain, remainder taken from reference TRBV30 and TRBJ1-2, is SQTIHQWPATLVQPVGSPLSLECTVEGTSNPNLYWYRQAAGRGLQLLFYSVGIGQISSEVPQNLSASRPQDRQFILSSKKLLLSDSGFYLCASNQGGYGYTFGSGTRLTVV.

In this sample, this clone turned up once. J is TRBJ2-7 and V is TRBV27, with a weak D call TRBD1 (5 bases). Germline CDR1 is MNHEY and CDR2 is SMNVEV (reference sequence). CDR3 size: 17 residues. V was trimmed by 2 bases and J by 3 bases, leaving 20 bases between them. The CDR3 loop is CASSLIPRQSLLYEQYF. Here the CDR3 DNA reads TGTGCCAGCAGTTTAATCCCTCGACAGTCACTACTCTACGAGCAGTACTTC.

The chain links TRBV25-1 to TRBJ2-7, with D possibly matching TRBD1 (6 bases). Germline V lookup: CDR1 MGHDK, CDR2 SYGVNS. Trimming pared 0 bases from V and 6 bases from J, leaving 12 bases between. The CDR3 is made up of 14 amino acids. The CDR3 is CASSEYRGSGEQYF. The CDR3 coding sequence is TGTGCCAGCAGTGAATACAGGGGATCGGGCGAGCAGTACTTC.

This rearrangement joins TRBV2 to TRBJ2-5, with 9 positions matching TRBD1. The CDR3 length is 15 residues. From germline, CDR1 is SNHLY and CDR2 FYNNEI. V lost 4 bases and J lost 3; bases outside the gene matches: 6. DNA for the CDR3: TGTGCCAGCAGTGTAGGCGGGACAGGGAAAGAGACCCAGTACTTC. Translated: CASSVGGTGKETQYF.

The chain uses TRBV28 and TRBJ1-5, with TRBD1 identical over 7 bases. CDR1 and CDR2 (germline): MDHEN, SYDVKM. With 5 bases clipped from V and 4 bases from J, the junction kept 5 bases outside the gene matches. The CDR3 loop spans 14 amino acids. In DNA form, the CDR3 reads TGTGCCAGCAGTCAGACAGGGAGGAATCAGCCCCAGCATTTT. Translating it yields CASSQTGRNQPQHF.